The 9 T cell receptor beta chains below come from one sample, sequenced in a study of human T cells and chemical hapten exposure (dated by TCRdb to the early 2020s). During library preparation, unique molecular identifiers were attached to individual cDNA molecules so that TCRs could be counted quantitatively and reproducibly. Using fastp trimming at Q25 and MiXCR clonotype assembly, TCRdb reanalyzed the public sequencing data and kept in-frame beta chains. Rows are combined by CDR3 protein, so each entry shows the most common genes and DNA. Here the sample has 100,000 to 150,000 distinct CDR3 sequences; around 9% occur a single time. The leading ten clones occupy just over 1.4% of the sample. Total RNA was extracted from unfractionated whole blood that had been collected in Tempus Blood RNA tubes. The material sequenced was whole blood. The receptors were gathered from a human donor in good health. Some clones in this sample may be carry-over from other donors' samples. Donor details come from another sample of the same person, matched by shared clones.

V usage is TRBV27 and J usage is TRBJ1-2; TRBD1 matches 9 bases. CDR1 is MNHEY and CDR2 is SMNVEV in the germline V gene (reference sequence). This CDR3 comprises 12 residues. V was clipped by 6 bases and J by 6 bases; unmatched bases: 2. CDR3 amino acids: CASRQGANGYTF. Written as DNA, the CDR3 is TGTGCCAGCAGACAGGGGGCCAATGGCTACACCTTC.

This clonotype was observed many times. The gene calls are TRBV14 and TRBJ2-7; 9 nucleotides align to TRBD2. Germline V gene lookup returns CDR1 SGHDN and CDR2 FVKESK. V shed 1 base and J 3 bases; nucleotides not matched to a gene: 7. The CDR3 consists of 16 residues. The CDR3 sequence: CASSQGLAGINYEQYF. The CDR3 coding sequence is TGTGCCAGCAGCCAAGGGCTAGCGGGAATCAACTACGAGCAGTACTTC.

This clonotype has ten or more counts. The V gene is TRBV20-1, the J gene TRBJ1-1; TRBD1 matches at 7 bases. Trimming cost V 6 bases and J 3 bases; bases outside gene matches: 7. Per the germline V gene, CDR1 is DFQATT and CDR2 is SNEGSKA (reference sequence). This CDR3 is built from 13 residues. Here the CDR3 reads CSAPSTGYTEAFF. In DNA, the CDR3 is TGCAGTGCCCCCTCGACAGGGTACACTGAAGCTTTCTTT.

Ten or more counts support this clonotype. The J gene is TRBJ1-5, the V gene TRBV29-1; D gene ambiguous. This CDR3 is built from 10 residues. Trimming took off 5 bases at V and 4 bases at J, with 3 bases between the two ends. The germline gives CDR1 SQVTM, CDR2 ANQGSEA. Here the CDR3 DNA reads TGCAGCGTTAGTAATCAGCCCCAGCATTTT. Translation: CSVSNQPQHF.

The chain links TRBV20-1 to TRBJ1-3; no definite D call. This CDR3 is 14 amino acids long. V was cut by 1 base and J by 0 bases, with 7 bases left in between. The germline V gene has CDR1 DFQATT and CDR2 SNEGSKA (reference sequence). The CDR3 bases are TGCAGTGCTAGAGTGGCGGGCTCTGGAAACACCATATATTTT. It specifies CSARVAGSGNTIYF.

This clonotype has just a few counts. The CDR3 spells CASSFAETQYF. CDR3 DNA sequence: TGTGCCAGCAGCTTCGCAGAGACCCAGTACTTC. V gene TRBV7-9 combines with J gene TRBJ2-5; D gene unclear. The length of the CDR3 is 11 residues. The germline gives CDR1 SEHNR, CDR2 FQNEAQ (reference sequence). The germline V and J ends were trimmed by 3 bases and 4 bases, with 3 bases remaining between them.

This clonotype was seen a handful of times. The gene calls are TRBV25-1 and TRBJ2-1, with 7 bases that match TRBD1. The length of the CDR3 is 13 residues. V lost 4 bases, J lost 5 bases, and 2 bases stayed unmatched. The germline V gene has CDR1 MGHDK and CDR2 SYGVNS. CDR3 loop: CASSATGNNEQFF. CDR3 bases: TGTGCCAGCAGTGCGACAGGGAACAATGAGCAGTTCTTC. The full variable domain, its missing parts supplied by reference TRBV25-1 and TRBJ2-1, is EADIYQTPRYLVIGTGKKITLECSQTMGHDKMYWYQQDPGMELHLIHYSYGVNSTEKGDLSSESTVSRIRTEHFPLTLESARPSHTSQYLCASSATGNNEQFFGPGTRLTVL.

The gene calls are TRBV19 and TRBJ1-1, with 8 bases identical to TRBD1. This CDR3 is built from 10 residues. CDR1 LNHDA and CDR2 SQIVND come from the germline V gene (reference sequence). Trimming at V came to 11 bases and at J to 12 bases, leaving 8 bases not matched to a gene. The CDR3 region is CAPDQGATFF. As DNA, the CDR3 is TGTGCCCCAGACCAGGGGGCGACTTTCTTT.

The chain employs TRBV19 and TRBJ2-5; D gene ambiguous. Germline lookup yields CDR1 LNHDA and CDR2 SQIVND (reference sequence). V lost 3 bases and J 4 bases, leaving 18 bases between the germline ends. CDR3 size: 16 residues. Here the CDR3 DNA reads TGTGCCAGTAGTATCCCCTGGACCACCCATAGAGAGACCCAGTACTTC. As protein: CASSIPWTTHRETQYF. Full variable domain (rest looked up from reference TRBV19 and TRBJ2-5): DGGITQSPKYLFRKEGQNVTLSCEQNLNHDAMYWYRQDPGQGLRLIYYSQIVNDFQKGDIAEGYSVSREKKESFPLTVTSAQKNPTAFYLCASSIPWTTHRETQYFGPGTRLLVL.